This is a list of T cell receptor beta chains from one sample in a study of OX40 agonist ivuxolimab in advanced cancers. Only in-frame clones appear in the TCRdb table, and some are missing; sequencing was by immunoSEQ multiplex PCR. The sample shows about 71,000 clones, about 88% of them seen only once. Sequences were derived from CD4+ or CD8+ T cells sorted from blood, sampled in a trial of the OX40 agonist ivuxolimab. Receptors were obtained from an adult with an advanced solid tumor such as melanoma, head and neck, liver or kidney cancer. Each CDR3 is given with its conserved first and last residue. D genes are given only for firm matches. Clone size is stated in some rows and not others, as once, few, many or a class when expanded.

abundance: .; d_gene: .; v_gene: TRBV7-6; j_gene: TRBJ1-1; CDR3aa: CASSGSAGAYTEAFF; CDR3nt: TGTGCCAGCAGCGGTTCGGCTGGGGCTTACACTGAAGCTTTCTTT
abundance: once; d_gene: .; v_gene: TRBV5-1; j_gene: TRBJ2-5; CDR3aa: CASSFRQEGETQYF; CDR3nt: TGCGCCAGCAGCTTTCGACAGGAGGGAGAGACCCAGTACTTC
abundance: .; d_gene: .; v_gene: TRBV19; j_gene: TRBJ2-1; CDR3aa: CASSSGQLRNEQFF; CDR3nt: TGTGCCAGTAGTTCCGGACAGTTAAGGAATGAGCAGTTCTTC
abundance: .; d_gene: .; v_gene: TRBV7-2; j_gene: TRBJ2-3; CDR3aa: CASSLGGLTDTQYF; CDR3nt: TGTGCCAGCAGCTTAGGGGGCCTCACAGATACGCAGTATTTT
abundance: .; d_gene: TRBD2; v_gene: TRBV7-9; j_gene: TRBJ2-1; CDR3aa: CASSPFGLAGGYNEQFF; CDR3nt: TGTGCCAGCAGCCCTTTCGGACTAGCGGGAGGCTACAATGAGCAGTTCTTC
abundance: .; d_gene: TRBD2; v_gene: TRBV5-1; j_gene: TRBJ2-1; CDR3aa: CASSSPGLAGGSPNEQFF; CDR3nt: TGCGCCAGCAGCTCACCGGGACTAGCGGGAGGATCCCCCAATGAGCAGTTCTTC
abundance: .; d_gene: .; v_gene: TRBV29-1; j_gene: TRBJ2-7; CDR3aa: CSVEEQGSGIYEQYF; CDR3nt: TGCAGCGTTGAAGAACAGGGTAGTGGGATCTACGAGCAGTACTTC
abundance: .; d_gene: .; v_gene: TRBV28; j_gene: TRBJ2-7; CDR3aa: CASTTRPQFYEQYF; CDR3nt: TGTGCCAGCACCACCCGGCCCCAATTTTACGAGCAGTACTTC
abundance: .; d_gene: .; v_gene: TRBV6-4; j_gene: TRBJ1-1; CDR3aa: CASSTQENTEAFF; CDR3nt: TGTGCCAGCAGTACCCAGGAGAACACTGAAGCTTTCTTT
abundance: .; d_gene: .; v_gene: TRBV19; j_gene: TRBJ1-5; CDR3aa: CASSIAQNQPQHF; CDR3nt: TGTGCCAGTAGTATAGCGCAGAATCAGCCCCAGCATTTT
abundance: .; d_gene: .; v_gene: TRBV7-2; j_gene: TRBJ2-7; CDR3aa: CASSLGDWSYEQYF; CDR3nt: TGTGCCAGCAGCTTAGGGGACTGGTCCTACGAGCAGTACTTC
abundance: .; d_gene: .; v_gene: TRBV5-4; j_gene: TRBJ1-5; CDR3aa: CASSLGGGNQPQHF; CDR3nt: TGTGCCAGCAGCTTGGGCGGGGGAAATCAGCCCCAGCATTTT
abundance: .; d_gene: .; v_gene: TRBV11-3; j_gene: TRBJ1-3; CDR3aa: CASSPTGTSGNTIYF; CDR3nt: TGTGCCAGCAGCCCAACAGGGACCTCTGGAAACACCATATATTTT
abundance: .; d_gene: .; v_gene: TRBV18; j_gene: TRBJ2-7; CDR3aa: CASSPGQGRGEQYF; CDR3nt: TGTGCCAGCTCACCGGGCCAGGGAAGGGGCGAGCAGTACTTC
abundance: once; d_gene: .; v_gene: TRBV7-3; j_gene: TRBJ2-1; CDR3aa: CASSLILAGEQFF; CDR3nt: TGTGCCAGCAGCTTAATCTTGGCAGGTGAGCAGTTCTTC
abundance: .; d_gene: .; v_gene: TRBV28; j_gene: TRBJ2-7; CDR3aa: CASSSTGLRYEQYF; CDR3nt: TGTGCCAGCAGTTCCACAGGGTTAAGGTACGAGCAGTACTTC
abundance: .; d_gene: .; v_gene: TRBV4-1; j_gene: TRBJ2-3; CDR3aa: CASSQVRLASTDTQYF; CDR3nt: TGCGCCAGCAGCCAAGTTCGGCTAGCGTCTACAGATACGCAGTATTTT
abundance: .; d_gene: .; v_gene: TRBV6-5; j_gene: TRBJ1-3; CDR3aa: CASRPRGLSGNTIYF; CDR3nt: TGTGCCAGCAGGCCCAGGGGTTTATCTGGAAACACCATATATTTT
abundance: .; d_gene: .; v_gene: TRBV4-1; j_gene: TRBJ2-3; CDR3aa: CASSQRTRTDTQYF; CDR3nt: TGCGCCAGCAGCCAACGGACCCGCACAGATACGCAGTATTTT
abundance: .; d_gene: .; v_gene: TRBV19; j_gene: TRBJ1-5; CDR3aa: CASSPSGGNGHQPQHF; CDR3nt: TGTGCCAGTAGTCCCTCTGGAGGGAATGGGCATCAGCCCCAGCATTTT
abundance: .; d_gene: TRBD1; v_gene: TRBV7-2; j_gene: TRBJ1-4; CDR3aa: CASTTDRGSGKLFF; CDR3nt: TGTGCCAGCACCACAGACAGGGGATCTGGAAAACTGTTTTTT
abundance: .; d_gene: .; v_gene: TRBV2; j_gene: TRBJ2-2; CDR3aa: CASSELASGELFF; CDR3nt: TGTGCCAGCAGTGAACTAGCGTCCGGGGAGCTGTTTTTT